This entry is about one T cell receptor (beta chain). Its antigen is not known. The record originates from a study of cytotoxic CD8 clonotypes in ibrutinib-treated CLL. Study details: Investigators reported around 25 partial and 2 complete responses; after median around 6 years, 14 patients remained remitted and about 12 progressed. Findings of the study overall: Public clonotypes (which were uncommon) either contracted or remained stable on treatment.

The data were produced by immunoSEQ multiplex PCR, yet TCRdb's version contains in-frame clones alone and is incomplete. The profile shows some 98,000 clones, around 80% of them singletons. This sample comprised PBMCs, obtained after 12 months of ibrutinib treatment. This sequence was found in a human donor with chronic lymphocytic leukemia.

CDR3 sequence reads: CASSRGHGELFF. CDR3 nucleotides: TGTGCCAGCAGCCGTGGGCACGGGGAGCTGTTTTTT. The V call is TRBV5-6, the J call TRBJ2-2; D unclear. V was pared by 4 bases and J by 7 bases, with 8 bases between. CDR3 size: 12 residues. The germline CDR1 and CDR2 sequences are SGHDT and YYEEEE.